Below are 17 T cell receptor beta chains sequenced from a single sample in a study. TCRdb re-called the 5' RACE reads through MiXCR, storing one row per CDR3 protein. The repertoire has 6,000 or so distinct CDR3 sequences, around 56% of them found once; the top ten carry around 10%. The sequencing input was naive CD4+ T cells sorted from blood. Subset denoted: naive CD4+ T cells, CD4+CD45RA+CD25-. The receptors were gathered from a female donor with breast cancer.

V usage is TRBV7-2 and J usage is TRBJ1-1, with a weak D call TRBD1 (5 bases). CDR3 length: 11 amino acids. The V gene lost 4 bases and the J gene lost 7 bases, with 7 bases spanning the gap. Germline assignment: CDR1 SGHTA and CDR2 FQGNSA. The CDR3 nucleotides are TGTGCCAGCAGCTGGGGGAATGAAGCTTTCTTT. This codes for CASSWGNEAFF.

On this clonotype itself: It may be a read error: a sequence one base away is much more abundant. It is likely a read error, because the conserved phenylalanine at the end of the CDR3 is missing. The CDR3 DNA reads as TGCAGTGCTACTATGACAGGGGGCTATGGCTACACCCTC. Translating it yields CSATMTGGYGYTL. The chain links TRBV20-1 to TRBJ1-2, with 9 bases aligning to TRBD1. With V trimmed by 4 bases and J by 4 bases, 4 bases remained unmatched. The germline V gene has CDR1 DFQATT and CDR2 SNEGSKA (reference sequence). The CDR3 runs 13 residues.

V gene TRBV20-1 combines with J gene TRBJ2-5; TRBD2 is a possible D gene (5 bases). Per the germline V gene, CDR1 is DFQATT and CDR2 is SNEGSKA (reference sequence). V dropped 3 bases and J dropped 1 base, with 27 bases sitting between them. The CDR3 spans 19 residues. The CDR3 spells CSASGERGRSEAFQETQYF. The CDR3 DNA reads TGCAGTGCTAGCGGGGAGCGAGGAAGGAGCGAGGCATTCCAAGAGACCCAGTACTTC.

This clonotype occurred a few times. V is TRBV20-1 and J is TRBJ2-3; no clear D gene. The germline V and J ends were trimmed by 6 bases and 2 bases, with 21 bases remaining between them. The CDR3 sequence is 16 residues long. Germline assignment: CDR1 DFQATT and CDR2 SNEGSKA (reference sequence). The CDR3 DNA is TGCAGTGCCAGCAAAAGGTTGCACCAGTTCACAGATACGCAGTATTTT. This gives the protein CSASKRLHQFTDTQYF.

This chain uses TRBV20-1 with TRBJ2-2, with D uncertain. There are 14 residues in the CDR3. CDR1 and CDR2 from the germline V gene are DFQATT and SNEGSKA (reference sequence). V lost 0 bases to trimming and J lost 7 bases, with 12 bases between them. In DNA, the CDR3 is TGCAGTGCTAGAGATTCCTTAACGGGCGGGGAGCTGTTTTTT. Amino acid sequence: CSARDSLTGGELFF.

This chain joins TRBV7-3 and TRBJ1-1; possible D gene TRBD1, 5 bases. CDR1 and CDR2 (germline): SGHTA, FQGTGA. This CDR3 contains 14 residues. V was shortened by 5 bases and J by 1 base, with 11 bases between the two germline ends. The CDR3 spells CASSPSRENTEAFF. The CDR3 nucleotides are TGTGCCAGCAGCCCGTCCAGGGAGAACACTGAAGCTTTCTTT.

The chain uses TRBV5-6 and TRBJ2-7, with 8 positions matching TRBD1. The CDR3 spans 16 residues. Trimming took 4 bases from V and 2 from J; bases not matched to a gene: 11. The germline CDR1 and CDR2 sequences are SGHDT and YYEEEE. In DNA, the CDR3 is TGTGCCAGCAGCCGATTCGGACAGGGTGGCGCCTACGAGCAGTACTTC. It is translated as CASSRFGQGGAYEQYF.

This chain links TRBV5-1 with TRBJ1-1; perhaps TRBD1 as D (5 bases). CDR3 length: 18 residues. Trimming removed 4 bases at V and 0 bases at J, with 22 bases between. CDR1 and CDR2 (germline): SGHRS, YFSETQ. The CDR3 sequence: CASSTGNRQRAMNTEAFF. CDR3 bases: TGCGCCAGCAGCACGGGTAATAGACAGCGAGCAATGAACACTGAAGCTTTCTTT.

The V call is TRBV3-1, the J call TRBJ1-1; D unresolved. Germline V gene sequence: CDR1 LGHDT, CDR2 YNNKEL (reference sequence). The CDR3 extends over 14 amino acids. The ends were cut back, 5 bases at V and 7 bases at J, with 17 bases in the middle. The chain's CDR3 is CASSNDRPFGEAFF. In DNA, the CDR3 is TGTGCCAGCAGCAACGACCGGCCGTTTGGTGAAGCTTTCTTT.

This clonotype was found a few times. The chain links TRBV20-1 to TRBJ2-1; no clear D. Germline V lookup: CDR1 DFQATT, CDR2 SNEGSKA (reference sequence). V shed 5 bases and J shed 4 bases, with 12 bases lying between them. The CDR3 has 13 amino acids. CDR3 coding DNA: TGCAGTGCTTCAGACTCTACATACAATGAGCAGTTCTTC. This gives the protein CSASDSTYNEQFF.

This clonotype came up a few times. V usage is TRBV20-1 and J usage is TRBJ2-1; maybe TRBD2 (6 bases). This CDR3 is built from 13 residues. Germline loops: CDR1 DFQATT, CDR2 SNEGSKA (reference sequence). Trimming removed 3 bases at V and 2 bases at J, with 8 bases between. The DNA of the CDR3 is TGCAGTGCTAGTAGCGGTCCCTACAATGAGCAGTTCTTC. This encodes CSASSGPYNEQFF.

This clonotype has a handful of counts. The chain is built from TRBV6-2 or TRBV6-3 and TRBJ1-1; D remains unclear. The CDR3 runs 16 residues. V was pared by 1 base and J by 1 base, with 13 bases between. The germline gives CDR1 MNHEY, CDR2 SVGEGT. For the CDR3, the DNA is TGTGCCAGCAGTTACTTCCAGTCCGCCACGAACACTGAAGCTTTCTTT. Translating gives CASSYFQSATNTEAFF.

The chain links TRBV6-5 to TRBJ2-5; D is perhaps TRBD2 (5 bases). Germline loops: CDR1 MNHEY, CDR2 SVGAGI. The CDR3 runs to 14 residues. V shed 6 bases and J shed 3 bases, with 14 bases lying between them. CDR3 in amino acids: CASRSTGFEETQYF. The CDR3 nucleotides are TGTGCCAGCAGAAGTACGGGGTTCGAAGAGACCCAGTACTTC.

The chain joins TRBV3-1 to TRBJ1-4; the D gene is possibly TRBD1 (5 bases). CDR3 size: 15 residues. Trimming took 4 bases from V and 9 from J, leaving 18 bases between them. Germline assignment: CDR1 LGHDT and CDR2 YNNKEL (reference sequence). This CDR3 is CASSPRSGRGKKLFF. CDR3 coding DNA: TGTGCCAGCAGCCCGAGGTCTGGGAGGGGTAAAAAACTGTTTTTT. Together with reference TRBV3-1 and TRBJ1-4, the CDR3 gives the full variable domain: DTAVSQTPKYLVTQMGNDKSIKCEQNLGHDTMYWYKQDSKKFLKIMFSYNNKELIINETVPNRFSPKSPDKAHLNLHINSLELGDSAVYFCASSPRSGRGKKLFFGSGTQLSVL.

This clonotype has only a few counts. This chain uses TRBV28 with TRBJ2-3, with 10 bases identical to TRBD2. V lost 5 bases and J lost 6; bases outside the gene matches: 14. The CDR3 is made up of 17 amino acids. Germline V lookup: CDR1 MDHEN, CDR2 SYDVKM. DNA of the CDR3: TGTGCCAGCAGTGTAATAGGACTAGCGGAGAATTGGGATACGCAGTATTTT. Translating it yields CASSVIGLAENWDTQYF.

This clonotype appeared once. Here the CDR3 DNA reads TGCGCCAGCAGCTTGGTCGGGAGCTCCTACGAGCAGTACTTC. Its protein product is CASSLVGSSYEQYF. The rearrangement links TRBV5-1 to TRBJ2-7; D is possibly TRBD2 (6 bases). The germline CDR1 and CDR2 sequences are SGHRS and YFSETQ. Trimming removed 0 bases at V and 0 bases at J, with 7 bases between. The CDR3 covers 14 residues. The full variable domain, with the rest looked up from reference TRBV5-1 and TRBJ2-7, is KAGVTQTPRYLIKTRGQQVTLSCSPISGHRSVSWYQQTPGQGLQFLFEYFSETQRNKGNFPGRFSGRQFSNSRSEMNVSTLELGDSALYLCASSLVGSSYEQYFGPGTRLTVT.

The gene calls are TRBV5-1 and TRBJ2-1; D may be TRBD2 (6 bases). Germline V gene data show CDR1 as SGHRS and CDR2 as YFSETQ. The germline V and J ends were trimmed by 3 bases and 5 bases, with 12 bases remaining between them. CDR3 length equals 14 residues. CDR3 DNA: TGCGCCAGCAGCTCCCTAGCGATCAACAATGAGCAGTTCTTC. As protein: CASSSLAINNEQFF.